This is a list of T cell receptor beta chains from one sample in a study of control samples from healthy donors and cancer patients. Libraries were prepared by immunoSEQ multiplex PCR; TCRdb keeps only in-frame clonotypes and omits some of them. The sample lists around 20,000 clones, around 85% seen once, with around 38% in the top ten. Input material: PBMCs. These receptors were obtained from a man aged 55 to 69 with head and neck cancer. Both conserved end residues are part of each CDR3. D genes are given only for firm matches. Clone size appears in some rows only: once, few, many, or a class for an expanded clone.

D: TRBD1; J: TRBJ1-1; size: .; V: TRBV15; CDR3: CATTPLDRGTEAFF; DNA: TGTGCCACCACCCCTCTGGACAGGGGTACTGAAGCTTTCTTT
D: .; J: TRBJ1-5; size: medium-sized; V: TRBV27; CDR3: CASSLWINQPQHF; DNA: TGTGCCAGCAGTTTGTGGATAAATCAGCCCCAGCATTTT
D: .; J: TRBJ1-5; size: .; V: TRBV5-1; CDR3: CASALLGPMWGGGQPQHF; DNA: TGCGCCAGCGCGCTATTGGGCCCGATGTGGGGTGGAGGTCAGCCCCAGCATTTT
D: .; J: TRBJ2-7; size: once; V: TRBV25-1; CDR3: CASSGQAYEQYF; DNA: TGTGCCAGCAGTGGACAGGCCTACGAGCAGTACTTC
D: .; J: TRBJ2-7; size: .; V: TRBV6-5; CDR3: CASSYWGSSYEQYF; DNA: TGTGCCAGCAGTTACTGGGGCTCATCCTACGAGCAGTACTTC
D: .; J: TRBJ2-7; size: few; V: TRBV5-1; CDR3: CASSPGRGTSYEQYF; DNA: TGCGCCAGCAGCCCTGGACGGGGGACATCCTACGAGCAGTACTTC
D: .; J: TRBJ1-1; size: .; V: TRBV5-5; CDR3: CASSLRVGNTEAFF; DNA: TGTGCCAGCAGCCTCAGGGTTGGAAACACTGAAGCTTTCTTT
D: .; J: TRBJ1-1; size: once; V: TRBV9; CDR3: CASSVVGANTEAFF; DNA: TGTGCCAGCAGCGTAGTGGGGGCGAACACTGAAGCTTTCTTT
D: .; J: TRBJ2-5; size: .; V: TRBV6-5; CDR3: CAAVKGDQETQYF; DNA: TGTGCCGCAGTAAAAGGGGATCAAGAGACCCAGTACTTC
D: TRBD1; J: TRBJ1-6; size: .; V: TRBV3-1/TRBV3-2; CDR3: CASSLRDSNSPLHF; DNA: TGTGCCAGCAGCCTCCGGGACAGTAATTCACCCCTCCACTTT
D: TRBD1; J: TRBJ1-2; size: once; V: TRBV19; CDR3: CASSTRTGRGYTF; DNA: TGTGCCAGTAGTACTAGGACAGGGAGAGGCTACACCTTC
D: .; J: TRBJ2-3; size: .; V: TRBV6-5; CDR3: CASSPPGTDTQYF; DNA: TGTGCCAGCAGCCCCCCGGGCACAGATACGCAGTATTTT
D: .; J: TRBJ1-6; size: few; V: TRBV5-6; CDR3: CASRGGPFSYNSPLHF; DNA: TGTGCCAGCAGGGGAGGGCCCTTCTCCTATAATTCACCCCTCCACTTT
D: TRBD2; J: TRBJ2-3; size: once; V: TRBV7-3; CDR3: CASSLRGKGDTQYF; DNA: TGTGCCAGCAGCTTGCGGGGGAAGGGGGATACGCAGTATTTT
D: .; J: TRBJ2-3; size: .; V: TRBV5-8; CDR3: CASSWDSGGTDTQYF; DNA: TGTGCCAGCAGCTGGGACTCGGGGGGCACAGATACGCAGTATTTT
D: TRBD2; J: TRBJ2-1; size: .; V: TRBV19; CDR3: CASSTSGYNEQFF; DNA: TGTGCCAGTAGTACTAGCGGCTACAATGAGCAGTTCTTC
D: .; J: TRBJ2-1; size: few; V: TRBV4-2; CDR3: CASSQDYGGVYNEQFF; DNA: TGTGCCAGCAGCCAAGATTACGGCGGGGTCTACAATGAGCAGTTCTTC
D: TRBD1; J: TRBJ2-7; size: .; V: TRBV11-1; CDR3: CASSRMDRGHYEQYF; DNA: TGTGCCAGCAGCCGTATGGACAGGGGGCACTACGAGCAGTACTTC
D: TRBD1; J: TRBJ1-6; size: .; V: TRBV19; CDR3: CASSRAGDRGPNSPLHF; DNA: TGTGCCAGTAGTCGCGCCGGGGACAGGGGGCCCAATTCACCCCTCCACTTT
D: TRBD2; J: TRBJ2-1; size: .; V: TRBV6-2/TRBV6-3; CDR3: CASSARDYYNEQFF; DNA: TGTGCCAGCAGTGCCCGGGACTATTACAATGAGCAGTTCTTC
D: .; J: TRBJ1-5; size: .; V: TRBV19; CDR3: CASSISHRQSNQPQHF; DNA: TGTGCCAGTAGTATTTCCCACAGGCAATCCAATCAGCCCCAGCATTTT
D: .; J: TRBJ1-3; size: .; V: TRBV30; CDR3: CAWSEYMVRTIYF; DNA: TGTGCCTGGAGTGAGTACATGGTCCGGACCATATATTTT
D: TRBD2; J: TRBJ2-1; size: .; V: TRBV7-2; CDR3: CASSLGFSLVTGRAAEQFF; DNA: TGTGCCAGCAGCTTAGGGTTCTCCCTGGTCACCGGGAGGGCCGCTGAGCAGTTCTTC
D: .; J: TRBJ2-7; size: .; V: TRBV12-3/TRBV12-4; CDR3: CASSERRGYEQYF; DNA: TGTGCCAGCTCTGAGAGGAGAGGCTACGAGCAGTACTTC
D: .; J: TRBJ1-2; size: .; V: TRBV5-4; CDR3: CASSLGGQVGGYTF; DNA: TGTGCCAGCAGCTTGGGAGGGCAGGTAGGAGGCTACACCTTC
D: .; J: TRBJ2-5; size: .; V: TRBV18; CDR3: CASSPQLAGRETQYF; DNA: TGTGCCAGCTCACCACAGTTAGCAGGGAGAGAGACCCAGTACTTC
D: .; J: TRBJ1-1; size: .; V: TRBV5-1; CDR3: CASSLDRIWDTEAFF; DNA: TGCGCCAGCAGCCTGGATCGGATTTGGGACACTGAAGCTTTCTTT
D: TRBD2; J: TRBJ2-2; size: few; V: TRBV6-2/TRBV6-3; CDR3: CASSFRGGEGTGELFF; DNA: TGTGCCAGCAGCTTTCGGGGGGGAGAGGGCACCGGGGAGCTGTTTTTT
D: .; J: TRBJ2-3; size: .; V: TRBV27; CDR3: CASSLWFPYRTDTQYF; DNA: TGTGCCAGCAGTTTATGGTTTCCGTACCGCACAGATACGCAGTATTTT